This TCR beta chain originates from a study of cytotoxic CD8 clonotypes in ibrutinib-treated CLL. This CDR3 contains 14 residues. The J segment lost 8 bases and the V segment lost 2 bases, leaving 8 bases of the junction unmatched. Germline CDR1 is ENHRY and CDR2 is SYGVKD. Using immunoSEQ multiplex PCR, the repertoire was profiled, and TCRdb retains in-frame clones only, with some absent. In the table there are 150,000 to 200,000 clones, around nine tenths of which are singletons. This clone turned up a few times. The sequence derives from a human donor with chronic lymphocytic leukemia. This chain connects TRBV10-3 to TRBJ1-1; 7 bases are shared with TRBD1. Here the sequenced sample was PBMCs, taken at disease progression, from a patient treated with ibrutinib. CDR3 DNA: TGTGCCATCAGTGAGAGGGACAGCCCCTTGGAAGCTTTCTTT. Encoded protein: CAISERDSPLEAFF.